This is a list of T cell receptor beta chains from one sample in a study of regulatory T cells in long-lasting Graves disease. Via MiXCR, TCRdb re-called the multiplex PCR reads, giving one row per CDR3 protein. This sample carries around 230,000 distinct CDR3 sequences, 18% of them seen once, and the ten largest clones take around 20%. The source was peripheral blood mononuclear cells (PBMCs), collected at new diagnosis, from a patient treated with antithyroid drugs. The receptors stem from a female donor with Graves disease. Each CDR3 is given without its conserved first and last residue. Clone sizes are given selectively: once, few, many, or a class where the clone is expanded.

CDR3aa | j_gene | v_gene | abundance
ASSLELGTETQY | TRBJ2-5 | TRBV5-4 | NA
SARAASGKSTDTQY | TRBJ2-3 | TRBV20-1 | many
ASRSADRVHQPQH | TRBJ1-5 | TRBV6-1 | NA
ASSFNFQVTGELF | TRBJ2-2 | TRBV12-3/TRBV12-4 | many
ASSSNGGGWEQF | TRBJ2-1 | TRBV12-3/TRBV12-4 | many
ARTGQETQY | TRBJ2-5 | TRBV2 | many
ASSVDEKLF | TRBJ1-4 | TRBV9 | many
ASSPRDPVPYEQY | TRBJ2-7 | TRBV6-1 | many
AISATSGIQGGQF | TRBJ2-1 | TRBV10-3 | many
ASSVFSSYNEQF | TRBJ2-1 | TRBV2 | many
ASSLGTGGANVLT | TRBJ2-6 | TRBV7-9 | many
ASSPPGVTGELF | TRBJ2-2 | TRBV12-3/TRBV12-4 | many
ASSVGDSDRSEKLF | TRBJ1-4 | TRBV9 | many
ASSLGGTGTVTGELF | TRBJ2-2 | TRBV12-3/TRBV12-4 | many
SARGDTRLTDTQY | TRBJ2-3 | TRBV20-1 | many
ASSIRGRAAYNEQF | TRBJ2-1 | TRBV19 | many
ASSYSLGRAGIQY | TRBJ2-4 | TRBV6-2/TRBV6-3 | many
SAGTGVTTDTQY | TRBJ2-3 | TRBV29-1 | many
ASTSRINQPQH | TRBJ1-5 | TRBV27 | many
ASSRVVGELF | TRBJ2-2 | TRBV2 | NA
ASSVVSSGRAEQF | TRBJ2-1 | TRBV9 | many
ASSMVPAGFSGNTIY | TRBJ1-3 | TRBV19 | many
ASTYGRMEGYT | TRBJ1-2 | TRBV7-9 | NA
ASSRRLGYNEQF | TRBJ2-1 | TRBV28 | many
AWMAGTNTEAF | TRBJ1-1 | TRBV30 | many
ASSPPTSGRTETQY | TRBJ2-5 | TRBV7-2 | many
ASSPPGREGRDEQF | TRBJ2-1 | TRBV4-1 | NA
ASSVVPSGTVEQY | TRBJ2-7 | TRBV9 | many
ASSQDQTGLAKNIQY | TRBJ2-4 | TRBV14 | many
ASSQDQGRGNTQY | TRBJ2-3 | TRBV4-2 | NA
ASSGGQNNQPQH | TRBJ1-5 | TRBV6-2/TRBV6-3 | many
ASSEGLDEQF | TRBJ2-1 | TRBV2 | many
ASSGGGDNTEAF | TRBJ1-1 | TRBV14 | NA
ASSYQGHQPQH | TRBJ1-5 | TRBV6-2/TRBV6-3 | NA
AWTGFLNEKLF | TRBJ1-4 | TRBV30 | many
ASSIGGISSRDNEQF | TRBJ2-1 | TRBV19 | many
ASTSSDRGSMNTEAF | TRBJ1-1 | TRBV19 | NA
ATSDGTLNTEAF | TRBJ1-1 | TRBV24-1 | few
AWRTGPNTGELF | TRBJ2-2 | TRBV30 | many
ASSLSSGRAVDTQY | TRBJ2-3 | TRBV11-3 | once
ASSTLKRDSYEQY | TRBJ2-7 | TRBV6-2/TRBV6-3 | many
ASSLSPGAHTGELF | TRBJ2-2 | TRBV5-5 | NA